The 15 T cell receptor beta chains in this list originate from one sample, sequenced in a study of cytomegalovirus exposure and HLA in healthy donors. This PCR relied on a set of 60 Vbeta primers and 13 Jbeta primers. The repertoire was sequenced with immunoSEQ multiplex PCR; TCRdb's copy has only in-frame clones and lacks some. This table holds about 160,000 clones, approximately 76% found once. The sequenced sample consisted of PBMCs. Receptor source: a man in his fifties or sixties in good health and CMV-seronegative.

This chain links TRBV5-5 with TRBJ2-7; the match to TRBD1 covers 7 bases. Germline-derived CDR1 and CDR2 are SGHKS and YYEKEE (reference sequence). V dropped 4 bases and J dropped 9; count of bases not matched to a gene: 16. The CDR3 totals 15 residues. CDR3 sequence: CASSPPGTELRVQYF. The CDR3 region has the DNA TGTGCCAGCAGCCCTCCCGGGACAGAGCTACGGGTGCAGTACTTC.

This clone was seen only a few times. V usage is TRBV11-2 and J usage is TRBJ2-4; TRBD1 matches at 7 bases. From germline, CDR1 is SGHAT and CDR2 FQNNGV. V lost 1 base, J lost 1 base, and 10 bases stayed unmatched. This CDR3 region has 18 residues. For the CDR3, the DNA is TGTGCCAGCAGCTTAGGTCGGGACAGTGTTCGTGCCAAAAACATTCAGTACTTC. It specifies CASSLGRDSVRAKNIQYF.

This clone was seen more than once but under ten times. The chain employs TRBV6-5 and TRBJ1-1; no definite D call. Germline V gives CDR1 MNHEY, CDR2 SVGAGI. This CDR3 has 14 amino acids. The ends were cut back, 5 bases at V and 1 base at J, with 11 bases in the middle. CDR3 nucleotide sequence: TGTGCCAGCAGTCCCGACACCTGGAACACTGAAGCTTTCTTT. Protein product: CASSPDTWNTEAFF.

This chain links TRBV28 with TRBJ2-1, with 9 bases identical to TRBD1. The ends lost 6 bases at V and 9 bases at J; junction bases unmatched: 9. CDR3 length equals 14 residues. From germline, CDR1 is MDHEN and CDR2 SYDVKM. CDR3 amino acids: CASSTRQGVSEQFF. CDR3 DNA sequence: TGTGCCAGCAGCACGAGACAGGGGGTTAGTGAGCAGTTCTTC.

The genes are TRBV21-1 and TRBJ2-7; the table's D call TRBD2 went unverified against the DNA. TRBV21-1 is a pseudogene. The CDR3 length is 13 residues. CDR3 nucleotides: TGTGCCAGCAGGGGGGGGTTTTTTGACGAGCAGTACTTC. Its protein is CASRGGFFDEQYF.

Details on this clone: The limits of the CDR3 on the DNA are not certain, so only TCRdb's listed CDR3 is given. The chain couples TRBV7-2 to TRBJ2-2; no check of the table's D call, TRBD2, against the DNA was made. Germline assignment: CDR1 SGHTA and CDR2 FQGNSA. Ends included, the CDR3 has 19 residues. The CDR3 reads CASSGTGTSGSILAGELFF.

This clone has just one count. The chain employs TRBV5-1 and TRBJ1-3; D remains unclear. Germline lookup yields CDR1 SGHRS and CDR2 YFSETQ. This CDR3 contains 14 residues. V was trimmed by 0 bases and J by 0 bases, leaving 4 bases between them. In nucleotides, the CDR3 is TGCGCCAGCAGCTTGGAGAGCTCTGGAAACACCATATATTTT. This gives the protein CASSLESSGNTIYF.

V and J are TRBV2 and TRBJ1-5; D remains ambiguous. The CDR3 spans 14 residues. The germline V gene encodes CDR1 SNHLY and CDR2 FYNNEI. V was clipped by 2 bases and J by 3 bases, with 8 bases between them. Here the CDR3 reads CASSESGDNQPQHF. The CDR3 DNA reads TGTGCCAGCAGTGAAAGCGGGGACAATCAGCCCCAGCATTTT.

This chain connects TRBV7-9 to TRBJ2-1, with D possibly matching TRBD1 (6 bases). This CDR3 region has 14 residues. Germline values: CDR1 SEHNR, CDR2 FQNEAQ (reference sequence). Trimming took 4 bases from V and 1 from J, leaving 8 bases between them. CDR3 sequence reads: CASSSRGSYNEQFF. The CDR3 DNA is TGTGCCAGCAGCTCAAGGGGGTCCTACAATGAGCAGTTCTTC.

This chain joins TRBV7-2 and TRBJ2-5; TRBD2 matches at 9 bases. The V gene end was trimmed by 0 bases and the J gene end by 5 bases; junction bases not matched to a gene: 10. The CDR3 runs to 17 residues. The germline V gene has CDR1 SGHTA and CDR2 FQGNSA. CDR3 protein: CASSLALAGGLGETQYF. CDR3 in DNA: TGTGCCAGCAGCTTAGCCTTGGCGGGGGGGCTGGGTGAGACCCAGTACTTC.

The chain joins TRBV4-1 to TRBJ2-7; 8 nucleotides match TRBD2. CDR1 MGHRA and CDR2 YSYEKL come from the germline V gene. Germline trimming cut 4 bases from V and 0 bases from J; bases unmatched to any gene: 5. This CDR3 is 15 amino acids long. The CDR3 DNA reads TGCGCCAGCAGCCTAGCGGGATTTAGCTCCTACGAGCAGTACTTC. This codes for CASSLAGFSSYEQYF.

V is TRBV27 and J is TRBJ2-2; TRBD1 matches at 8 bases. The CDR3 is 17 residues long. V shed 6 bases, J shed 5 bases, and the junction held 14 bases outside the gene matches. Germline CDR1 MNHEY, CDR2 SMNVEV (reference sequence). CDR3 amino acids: CASSPRGQVRKTGELFF. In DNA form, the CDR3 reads TGTGCCAGCAGCCCCCGGGGACAGGTTAGGAAGACCGGGGAGCTGTTTTTT.

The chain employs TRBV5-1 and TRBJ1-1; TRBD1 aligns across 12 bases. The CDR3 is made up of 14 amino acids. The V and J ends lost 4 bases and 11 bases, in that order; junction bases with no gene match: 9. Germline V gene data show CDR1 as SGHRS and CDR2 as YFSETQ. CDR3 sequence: CASSTPGQGAGAFF. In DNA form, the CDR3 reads TGCGCCAGCAGCACTCCGGGACAGGGGGCTGGGGCTTTCTTT.

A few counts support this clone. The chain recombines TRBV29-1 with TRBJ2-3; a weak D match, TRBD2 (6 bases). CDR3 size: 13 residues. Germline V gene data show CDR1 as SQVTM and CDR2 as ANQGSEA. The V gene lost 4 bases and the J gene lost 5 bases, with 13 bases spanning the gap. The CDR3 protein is CSVVSSALDTQYF. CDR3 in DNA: TGCAGCGTTGTTTCTAGCGCCTTAGATACGCAGTATTTT.

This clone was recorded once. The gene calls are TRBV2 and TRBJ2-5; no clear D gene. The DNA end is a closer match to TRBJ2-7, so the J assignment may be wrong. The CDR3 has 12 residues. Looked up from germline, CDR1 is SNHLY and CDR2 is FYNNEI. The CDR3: CASGRIKSEQYF. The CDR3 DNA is TGTGCCAGCGGCCGGATTAAAAGCGAGCAGTACTTC.